A selection of T cell receptor beta chains follows, all from one sample in a study of PD-1 blockade in classical Hodgkin lymphoma. Generated by immunoSEQ multiplex PCR, the TCRdb table keeps only in-frame clones and is missing some. The sample includes roughly 25,000 clones, 82% seen only once; the top ten take about 9.9%. The sample here was peripheral blood mononuclear cells (PBMCs), taken before the second cycle of nivolumab. These receptors all come from a human donor with classical Hodgkin lymphoma. Both conserved end residues are part of each CDR3. A D gene is named only where the DNA matches it firmly. The size entry is marked missing in some rows and otherwise reads once, few, many or a size class.

d_call,clone_size,j_call,v_call,cdr3_nt,cdr3_aa
-,-,TRBJ2-7,TRBV28,TGTGCCAGCAGTTTGGCACAGCTAACCTACGAGCAGTACTTC,CASSLAQLTYEQYF
-,-,TRBJ1-1,TRBV4-3,TGCGCCAGCAGCCAAGATGATATAAACACTGAAGCTTTCTTT,CASSQDDINTEAFF
TRBD2,-,TRBJ2-3,TRBV4-1,TGCGCCAGCAGCCAACGGACTAGCGGGGGGCCCCTACCGACCGGCCGCACAGATACGCAGTATTTT,CASSQRTSGGPLPTGRTDTQYF
TRBD1,once,TRBJ1-2,TRBV5-1,TGCGCCAGCAGCGCGGTTGATGGGACAGGGGTTTATGGCTACACCTTC,CASSAVDGTGVYGYTF
-,-,TRBJ2-7,TRBV7-8,TGTGCCAGCAGCTTAGTTTTAGCGGAAAACCCCCACGAGCAGTACTTC,CASSLVLAENPHEQYF
-,once,TRBJ1-3,TRBV23-1,TGCGCCAGCAGACTCCTCCAGGGAAACACCATATATTTT,CASRLLQGNTIYF
TRBD1,-,TRBJ2-2,TRBV28,TGTGCCAGCAGTGCCGAGTTCCGGGACAGGGGGACCCGTAACACCGGGGAGCTGTTTTTT,CASSAEFRDRGTRNTGELFF
-,medium-sized,TRBJ2-3,TRBV6-1,TGTGCCAGCAGTGAAGGGGACGGCCCGGATACGCAGTATTTT,CASSEGDGPDTQYF
TRBD1,-,TRBJ2-1,TRBV7-9,TGTGCCAGCAGCTCCGGACAGGGGATCGATGAGCAGTTCTTC,CASSSGQGIDEQFF
TRBD1,-,TRBJ2-1,TRBV27,TGTGCCAGCAGTTCCCTAGGGGGCGGCCAGTTCTTC,CASSSLGGGQFF
-,-,TRBJ1-2,TRBV28,TGTGCCAGCAGTTGGCGAGGAACCTCTAGTGGCTACACCTTC,CASSWRGTSSGYTF
TRBD1,-,TRBJ1-1,TRBV15,TGTGCCACCAGCACCAGGCAGACAGGGGTCGAAGCTTTCTTT,CATSTRQTGVEAFF
-,-,TRBJ1-6,TRBV14,TGTGCCAGCAGCCCCGTGTGGGTCTCAGGGAATAATTCACCCCTCCACTTT,CASSPVWVSGNNSPLHF
TRBD1,-,TRBJ2-2,TRBV2,TGTGCCAGCTGTAACAGGGGCGCCGGGGAGCTGTTTTTT,CASCNRGAGELFF
-,-,TRBJ1-1,TRBV18,TGTGCCAGCTCACCAATTGGGAACACTGAAGCTTTCTTT,CASSPIGNTEAFF
TRBD2,once,TRBJ2-3,TRBV7-2,TGTGCCAGCACCTTCGGACTAGCGGGGGGGCTGGGCACAGATACGCAGTATTTT,CASTFGLAGGLGTDTQYF